A single sample is the source of the 22 T cell receptor beta chains below, sequenced in a study of blood T cell repertoires in COVID-19 (dated by TCRdb to about 2020). Library prep was done by the immunoSEQ multiplex PCR assay. TCRdb took this table from immuneACCESS and kept in-frame rearrangements with V and J called. Such tables lack part of the clones; where checked against another copy, unresolved V genes explain under half of the gap, and the rest is unexplained. In all, the sample holds fewer than 700,000 clones, and 85% to 90% of those were seen once. The ten largest clones capture under 8.5% of the sample. Sequencing used peripheral blood. Receptors were obtained from a woman in her forties or fifties with COVID-19, enrolled during active disease.

The chain carries TRBV27 and TRBJ1-2; 12 bases fit TRBD1. The J segment lost 1 base and the V segment lost 6 bases, leaving 9 bases of the junction unmatched. Germline V gives CDR1 MNHEY, CDR2 SMNVEV (reference sequence). CDR3 length equals 17 residues. CDR3 in DNA: TGTGCCAGCAGCCGAGGGACAGGGGGCGCGGGTAACTATGGCTACACCTTC. It yields the protein CASSRGTGGAGNYGYTF.

This clone was seen more than once but under ten times. The chain links TRBV10-2 to TRBJ2-5; a weak D match, TRBD2 (5 bases). Between the trimmed V and J ends, which lost 7 bases and 4 bases, there was a span of 13 bases. This CDR3 has 13 amino acids. Per the germline V gene, CDR1 is WSHSY and CDR2 is SAAADI. CDR3 in amino acids: CASTRGGGETQYF. In DNA, the CDR3 is TGCGCCAGCACACGTGGAGGCGGAGAGACCCAGTACTTC.

The chain carries TRBV2 and TRBJ2-7, with D unresolved. Per the germline V gene, CDR1 is SNHLY and CDR2 is FYNNEI. The CDR3 runs 12 residues. Trimming took off 6 bases at V and 3 bases at J, with 9 bases between the two ends. In nucleotides, the CDR3 is TGTGCCAGCAGCCCGACGGGCTACGAGCAGTACTTC. Amino acids: CASSPTGYEQYF.

Written as DNA, the CDR3 is TGTGCCAGCAGTTACTCAGGGGGAGCTTTTGGCTACACCTTC. This gives the protein CASSYSGGAFGYTF. This rearrangement joins TRBV6-2 or TRBV6-3 to TRBJ1-2; D may be TRBD1 (6 bases). The V and J ends lost 0 bases and 7 bases respectively, with 12 bases between them. Germline-derived CDR1 and CDR2 are MNHEY and SVGEGT. The CDR3 is 14 residues long.

This chain uses TRBV6-4 with TRBJ2-3; maybe TRBD2 (6 bases). The V gene's germline CDR1 is MRHNA and CDR2 SNTAGT. The CDR3 length is 14 residues. V was shortened by 6 bases and J by 1 base, with 11 bases between the two germline ends. The CDR3, as DNA: TGTGCCAGCAGCCAGCGGGCGGGCACAGATACGCAGTATTTT. It translates to CASSQRAGTDTQYF.

This clone has only one observation. The chain couples TRBV19 to TRBJ2-7; 10 bases map to TRBD2. The CDR3 runs to 15 residues. V was pared by 3 bases and J by 2 bases, with 4 bases of the junction left unmatched. CDR1 and CDR2 (germline): LNHDA, SQIVND (reference sequence). CDR3 in amino acids: CASSITSGDTYEQYF. In DNA, the CDR3 is TGTGCCAGTAGTATCACTAGCGGGGACACCTACGAGCAGTACTTC.

The chain combines TRBV24-1 with TRBJ2-7; perhaps TRBD2 as D (6 bases). Germline lookup yields CDR1 KGHDR and CDR2 SFDVKD. CDR3 length equals 15 residues. The V end lost 3 bases, the J end lost 5 bases, and 16 bases lay between the germline ends. The CDR3 protein is CATSDRRGSWDEQYF. CDR3 sequence (DNA): TGTGCCACCAGTGATAGGAGGGGAAGTTGGGACGAGCAGTACTTC.

V usage is TRBV7-9 and J usage is TRBJ1-1, with D possibly matching TRBD1 (5 bases). V lost 2 bases and J lost 7, with 8 bases in between. Germline V gene sequence: CDR1 SEHNR, CDR2 FQNEAQ (reference sequence). This CDR3 region has 12 residues. DNA of the CDR3: TGTGCCAGCAGCTTAAGGCAGGGTGAAGCTTTCTTT. It specifies CASSLRQGEAFF.

V usage is TRBV14 and J usage is TRBJ2-3; 9 nucleotides agree with TRBD2. The V gene end was trimmed by 2 bases and the J gene end by 4 bases; junction bases not matched to a gene: 4. The CDR3 sequence is 15 residues long. The V gene's germline CDR1 is SGHDN and CDR2 FVKESK. This chain's CDR3 is CASSQYLAGPDTQYF. In DNA form, the CDR3 reads TGTGCCAGCAGCCAATATCTAGCGGGGCCAGATACGCAGTATTTT.

The V call is TRBV18, the J call TRBJ2-7, with D uncertain. The CDR3 is made up of 12 amino acids. Trimming removed 2 bases at V and 3 bases at J, with 5 bases between. Germline CDR1 reads KGHSH; CDR2 reads LQKENI. CDR3 loop: CASSPTHYEQYF. The CDR3 coding sequence is TGTGCCAGCTCACCAACTCACTACGAGCAGTACTTC.

The gene calls are TRBV6-4 and TRBJ2-2; 9 positions match TRBD2. Germline CDR1 is MRHNA and CDR2 is SNTAGT. The CDR3 contains 16 residues. V lost 4 bases and J lost 5; bases outside the gene matches: 8. CDR3 region: CASSGEAGGLTGELFF. The CDR3 DNA reads TGTGCCAGCAGTGGCGAAGCGGGGGGCTTAACCGGGGAGCTGTTTTTT.

The V call is TRBV5-1, the J call TRBJ2-3; maybe TRBD2 (8 bases). The V gene's germline CDR1 is SGHRS and CDR2 YFSETQ. V was trimmed by 0 bases and J by 5 bases, leaving 16 bases between them. The CDR3 has 16 amino acids. The DNA of the CDR3 is TGCGCCAGCAGCTTGGAGGGGGCGGGGGGCTTAGATACGCAGTATTTT. Translating gives CASSLEGAGGLDTQYF.

The V and J genes are TRBV3-1 (or the pseudogene TRBV3-2) and TRBJ1-2; 7 bases agree with TRBD1. V was clipped by 4 bases and J by 6 bases; unmatched bases: 5. Germline V gene lookup returns CDR1 LGHDT and CDR2 YNNKEL (reference sequence). This CDR3 is built from 13 residues. The CDR3 nucleotides read TGTGCCAGCAGCCCTAGACAGGGACATGGCTACACCTTC. This codes for CASSPRQGHGYTF.

This chain uses TRBV20-1 with TRBJ2-3, with a tentative D call TRBD1 (5 bases). There are 11 residues in the CDR3. CDR1 and CDR2 from the germline V gene are DFQATT and SNEGSKA (reference sequence). Trimming pared 4 bases from V and 6 bases from J, leaving 8 bases between. The CDR3 is CSANWGDTQYF. The CDR3 DNA reads TGCAGTGCTAACTGGGGCGATACGCAGTATTTT.

This clone has more than one count but fewer than ten. The chain is built from TRBV5-4 and TRBJ1-2; D is unclear. The germline CDR1 and CDR2 sequences are SGHNT and YYREEE (reference sequence). Deletions cut 4 bases from V and 2 bases from J, with 15 bases between. The CDR3 runs 15 residues. The CDR3 here is CASSPKRGGNYGYTF. Written as DNA, the CDR3 is TGTGCCAGCAGCCCTAAACGGGGAGGGAACTATGGCTACACCTTC.

The rearrangement joins TRBV6-6 to TRBJ2-3; TRBD2 matches 8 bases. The V gene's germline CDR1 is MNHNY and CDR2 SVGAGI (reference sequence). The CDR3 sequence is 15 residues long. The J segment lost 3 bases and the V segment lost 4 bases, leaving 6 bases of the junction unmatched. The CDR3 sequence: CASSSPGGVTDTQYF. CDR3 nucleotides: TGTGCCAGCAGTTCCCCCGGGGGGGTGACAGATACGCAGTATTTT.

The gene calls are TRBV11-1 and TRBJ2-2; 10 nucleotides agree with TRBD2. The germline CDR1 and CDR2 sequences are SGHAT and FQDESV (reference sequence). The CDR3 extends over 15 amino acids. The junction had 12 bases not matched to a gene; V was cut back by 5 bases and J by 12 bases. As DNA, the CDR3 is TGTGCCAGCAGCATTAGCGGGGGGCCCAACCTTAAGCTGTTTTTT. Protein product: CASSISGGPNLKLFF.

This clone has only one observation. The chain carries TRBV6-4 and TRBJ1-6, with 11 nucleotides matching TRBD1. This CDR3 is built from 16 residues. Trimming cost V 9 bases and J 5 bases; bases outside gene matches: 9. Germline CDR1 and CDR2: MRHNA and SNTAGT. CDR3 amino acids: CARLEPGQGDNSPLHF. CDR3 DNA: TGTGCCAGGCTAGAACCGGGACAGGGGGATAATTCACCCCTCCACTTT.

This clone was seen just once. The rearrangement links TRBV10-1 to TRBJ2-7; 7 bases are a match to TRBD1. The CDR3 totals 15 residues. The V segment lost 3 bases and the J segment 6 bases; nucleotides outside the gene matches: 11. Germline CDR1 and CDR2: WNHNN and SYGVQD (reference sequence). The CDR3 DNA reads as TGCGCCAGCAGTGACGGTTCAGGGGGTAAGGTCGAGCAGTACTTC. This gives the protein CASSDGSGGKVEQYF.

V is TRBV30 and J is TRBJ2-1, with TRBD1 matching over 11 bases. Germline CDR1 reads GTSNPN; CDR2 reads SVGIG (reference sequence). There are 16 residues in the CDR3. The junction had 13 bases not matched to a gene; V was cut back by 4 bases and J by 8 bases. CDR3 sequence reads: CAWNAPRDRGSYEQFF. The CDR3 bases are TGTGCCTGGAACGCACCCCGGGACAGGGGGTCTTATGAGCAGTTCTTC.

The chain combines TRBV27 with TRBJ2-3; TRBD1 agrees at 7 bases. Germline CDR1 is MNHEY and CDR2 is SMNVEV (reference sequence). V lost 5 bases to trimming and J lost 1 base; unmatched junction nucleotides: 9. CDR3 length: 16 residues. Written as DNA, the CDR3 is TGTGCCAGCAGTGCCGAGACAGGGTTTGGCACAGATACGCAGTATTTT. The encoded protein is CASSAETGFGTDTQYF.

This chain joins TRBV23-1 and TRBJ1-1; tentatively, D is TRBD1 (5 bases). TRBV23-1 is known as an ORF, though its function is uncertain. The germline V and J ends were trimmed by 4 bases and 6 bases, with 27 bases remaining between them. The CDR3 totals 18 residues. The CDR3 protein is CASSRPRRGGILNAEAFF. CDR3 nucleotides: TGCGCCAGCAGTCGCCCACGGAGGGGTGGCATTTTAAACGCTGAAGCTTTCTTT.